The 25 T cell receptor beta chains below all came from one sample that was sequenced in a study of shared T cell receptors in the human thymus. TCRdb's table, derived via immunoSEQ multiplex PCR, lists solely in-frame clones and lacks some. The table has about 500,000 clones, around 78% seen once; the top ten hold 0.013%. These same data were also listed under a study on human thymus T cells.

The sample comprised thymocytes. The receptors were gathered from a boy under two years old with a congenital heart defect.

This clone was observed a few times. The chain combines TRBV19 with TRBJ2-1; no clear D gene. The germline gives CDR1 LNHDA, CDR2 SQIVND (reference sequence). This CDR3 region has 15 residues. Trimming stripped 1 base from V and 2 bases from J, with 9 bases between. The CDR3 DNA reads TGTGCCAGTAGTATAGGCGATTCGCCCTACAATGAGCAGTTCTTC. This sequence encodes CASSIGDSPYNEQFF.

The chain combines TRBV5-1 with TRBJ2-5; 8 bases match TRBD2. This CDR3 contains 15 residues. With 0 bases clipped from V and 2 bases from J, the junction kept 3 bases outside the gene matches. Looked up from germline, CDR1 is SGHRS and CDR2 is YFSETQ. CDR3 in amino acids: CASSLARGGQETQYF. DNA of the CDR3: TGCGCCAGCAGCTTGGCCCGGGGGGGGCAAGAGACCCAGTACTTC.

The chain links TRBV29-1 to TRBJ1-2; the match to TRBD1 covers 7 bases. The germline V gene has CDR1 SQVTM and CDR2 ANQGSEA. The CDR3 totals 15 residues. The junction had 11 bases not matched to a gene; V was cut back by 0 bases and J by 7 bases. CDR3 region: CSVEESKGAGCGYTF. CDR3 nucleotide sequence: TGCAGCGTTGAAGAGAGTAAGGGGGCGGGCTGTGGCTACACCTTC. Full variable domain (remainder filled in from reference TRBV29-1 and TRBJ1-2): SAVISQKPSRDICQRGTSLTIQCQVDSQVTMMFWYRQQPGQSLTLIATANQGSEATYESGFVIDKFPISRPNLTFSTLTVSNMSPEDSSIYLCSVEESKGAGCGYTFGSGTRLTVV.

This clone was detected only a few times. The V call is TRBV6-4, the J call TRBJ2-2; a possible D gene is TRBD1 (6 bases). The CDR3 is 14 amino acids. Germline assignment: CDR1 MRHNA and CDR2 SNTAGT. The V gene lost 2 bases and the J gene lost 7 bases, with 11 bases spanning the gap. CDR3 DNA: TGTGCCAGCAGTGACAAGGGGGACGGCGGGGAGCTGTTTTTT. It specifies CASSDKGDGGELFF.

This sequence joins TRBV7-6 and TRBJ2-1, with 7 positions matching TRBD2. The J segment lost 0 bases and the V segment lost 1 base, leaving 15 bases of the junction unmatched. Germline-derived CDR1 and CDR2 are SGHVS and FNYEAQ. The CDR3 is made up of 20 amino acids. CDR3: CASSLDVWGGTTRSYNEQFF. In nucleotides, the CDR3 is TGTGCCAGCAGCTTAGATGTTTGGGGCGGGACTACCCGCTCCTACAATGAGCAGTTCTTC.

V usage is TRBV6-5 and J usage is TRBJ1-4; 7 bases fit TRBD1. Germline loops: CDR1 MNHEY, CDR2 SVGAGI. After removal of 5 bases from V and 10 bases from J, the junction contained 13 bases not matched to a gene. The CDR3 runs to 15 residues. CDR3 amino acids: CASSAQGVRQGKLFF. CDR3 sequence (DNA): TGTGCCAGCAGTGCCCAGGGGGTGCGCCAAGGAAAACTGTTTTTT.

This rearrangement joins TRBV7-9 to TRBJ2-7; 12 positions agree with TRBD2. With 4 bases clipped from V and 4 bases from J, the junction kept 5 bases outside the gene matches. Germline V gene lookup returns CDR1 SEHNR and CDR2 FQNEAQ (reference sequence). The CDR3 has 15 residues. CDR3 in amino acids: CASSSGLAGPYEQYF. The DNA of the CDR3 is TGTGCCAGCAGCTCTGGACTAGCGGGACCTTACGAGCAGTACTTC.

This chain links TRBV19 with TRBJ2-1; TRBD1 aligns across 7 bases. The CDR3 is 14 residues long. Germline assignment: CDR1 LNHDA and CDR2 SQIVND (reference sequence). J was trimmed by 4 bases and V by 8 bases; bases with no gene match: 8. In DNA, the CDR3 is TGTGCCAGTGGAACGGACAGGAGGTACAATGAGCAGTTCTTC. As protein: CASGTDRRYNEQFF.

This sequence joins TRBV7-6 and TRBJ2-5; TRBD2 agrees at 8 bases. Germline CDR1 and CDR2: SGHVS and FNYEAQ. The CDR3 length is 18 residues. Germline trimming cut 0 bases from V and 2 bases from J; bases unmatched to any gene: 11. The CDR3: CASSLARSGLENQETQYF. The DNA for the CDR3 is TGTGCCAGCAGCTTAGCCCGTTCGGGACTAGAAAATCAAGAGACCCAGTACTTC.

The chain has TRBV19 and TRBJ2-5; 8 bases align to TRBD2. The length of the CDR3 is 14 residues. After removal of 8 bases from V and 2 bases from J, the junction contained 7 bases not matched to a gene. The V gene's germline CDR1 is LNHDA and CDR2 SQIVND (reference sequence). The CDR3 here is CASSPLAAQETQYF. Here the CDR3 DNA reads TGTGCCAGTTCCCCACTAGCGGCGCAAGAGACCCAGTACTTC.

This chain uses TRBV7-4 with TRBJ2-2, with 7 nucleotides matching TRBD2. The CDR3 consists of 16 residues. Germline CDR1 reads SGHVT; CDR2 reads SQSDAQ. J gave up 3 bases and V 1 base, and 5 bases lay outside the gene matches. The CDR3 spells CASSLEEGRDTGELFF. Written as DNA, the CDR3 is TGTGCCAGCAGCTTAGAGGAGGGGAGGGACACCGGGGAGCTGTTTTTT. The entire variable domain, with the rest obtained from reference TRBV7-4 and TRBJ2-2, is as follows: GAGVSQSPRYKVAKRGRDVALRCDSISGHVTLYWYRQTLGQGSEVLTYSQSDAQRDKSGRPSGRFSAERPERSVSTLKIQRTEQGDSAVYLCASSLEEGRDTGELFFGEGSRLTVL.

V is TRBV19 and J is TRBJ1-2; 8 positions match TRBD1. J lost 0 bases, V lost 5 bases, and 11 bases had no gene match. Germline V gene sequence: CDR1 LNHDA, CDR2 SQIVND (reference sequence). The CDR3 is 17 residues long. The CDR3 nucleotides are TGTGCCAGTAGTCACCCCCAGGGGGCCCGCTCTAACTATGGCTACACCTTC. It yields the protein CASSHPQGARSNYGYTF. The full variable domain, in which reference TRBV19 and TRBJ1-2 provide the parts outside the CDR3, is DGGITQSPKYLFRKEGQNVTLSCEQNLNHDAMYWYRQDPGQGLRLIYYSQIVNDFQKGDIAEGYSVSREKKESFPLTVTSAQKNPTAFYLCASSHPQGARSNYGYTFGSGTRLTVV.

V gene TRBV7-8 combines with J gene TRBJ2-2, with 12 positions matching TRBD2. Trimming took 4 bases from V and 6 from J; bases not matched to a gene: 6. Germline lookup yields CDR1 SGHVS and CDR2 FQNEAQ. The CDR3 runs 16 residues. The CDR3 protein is CASSWSWTSGAGELFF. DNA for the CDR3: TGTGCCAGCAGCTGGTCGTGGACTAGCGGGGCCGGGGAGCTGTTTTTT.

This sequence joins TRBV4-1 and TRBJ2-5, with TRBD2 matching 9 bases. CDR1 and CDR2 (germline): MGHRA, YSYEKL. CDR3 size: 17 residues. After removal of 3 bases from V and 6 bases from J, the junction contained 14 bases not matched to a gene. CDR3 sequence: CASSQDPLAGHLQTQYF. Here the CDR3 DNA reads TGCGCCAGCAGCCAGGATCCACTAGCGGGTCACCTACAGACCCAGTACTTC.

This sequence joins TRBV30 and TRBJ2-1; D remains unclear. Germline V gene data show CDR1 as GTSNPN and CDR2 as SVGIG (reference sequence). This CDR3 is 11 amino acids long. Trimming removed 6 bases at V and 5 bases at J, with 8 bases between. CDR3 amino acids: CACESDNEQFF. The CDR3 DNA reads TGTGCCTGCGAGAGTGACAATGAGCAGTTCTTC.

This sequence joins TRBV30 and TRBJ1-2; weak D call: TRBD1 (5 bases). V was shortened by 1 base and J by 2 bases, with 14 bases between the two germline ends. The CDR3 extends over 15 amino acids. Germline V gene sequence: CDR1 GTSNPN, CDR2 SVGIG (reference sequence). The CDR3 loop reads CAWSDGGAPNYGYTF. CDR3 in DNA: TGTGCCTGGAGTGACGGGGGAGCTCCCAACTATGGCTACACCTTC.

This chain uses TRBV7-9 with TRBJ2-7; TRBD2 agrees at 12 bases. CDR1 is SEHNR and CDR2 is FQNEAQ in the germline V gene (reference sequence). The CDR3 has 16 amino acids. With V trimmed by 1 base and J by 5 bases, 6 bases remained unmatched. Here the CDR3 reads CASSLGSSGRAHEQYF. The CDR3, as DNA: TGTGCCAGCAGCTTAGGGTCTAGCGGGAGGGCCCACGAGCAGTACTTC.

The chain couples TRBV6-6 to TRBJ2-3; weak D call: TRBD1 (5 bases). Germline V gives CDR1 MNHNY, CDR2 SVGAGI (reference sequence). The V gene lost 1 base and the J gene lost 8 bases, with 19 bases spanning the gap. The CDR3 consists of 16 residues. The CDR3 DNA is TGTGCCAGCAGTTACTTAGCCGGACACCCAGAATCTACGCAGTATTTT. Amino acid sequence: CASSYLAGHPESTQYF.

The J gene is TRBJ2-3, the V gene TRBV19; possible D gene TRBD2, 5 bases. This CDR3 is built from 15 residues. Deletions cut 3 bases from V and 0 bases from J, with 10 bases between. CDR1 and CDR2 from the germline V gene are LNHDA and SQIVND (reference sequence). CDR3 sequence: CASSIQRTSTDTQYF. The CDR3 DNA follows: TGTGCCAGTAGTATTCAGCGGACTAGCACAGATACGCAGTATTTT.

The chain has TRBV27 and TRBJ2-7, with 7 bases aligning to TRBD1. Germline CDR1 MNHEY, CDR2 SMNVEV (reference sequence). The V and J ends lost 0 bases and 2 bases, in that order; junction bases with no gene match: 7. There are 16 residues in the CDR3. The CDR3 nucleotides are TGTGCCAGCAGTTTATCGCCCGGGGACAGAGCCTACGAGCAGTACTTC. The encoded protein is CASSLSPGDRAYEQYF.

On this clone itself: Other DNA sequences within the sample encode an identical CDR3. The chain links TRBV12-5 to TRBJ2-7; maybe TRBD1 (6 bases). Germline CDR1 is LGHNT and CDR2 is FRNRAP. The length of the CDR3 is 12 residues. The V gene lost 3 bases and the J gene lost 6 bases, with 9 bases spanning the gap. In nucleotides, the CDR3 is TGTGCTAGTGGTTTAGGACAGACCGAGCAGTACTTC. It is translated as CASGLGQTEQYF.

The chain's CDR3 is CSVVRGGESTDTQYF. As DNA, the CDR3 is TGCAGCGTTGTCCGAGGGGGCGAAAGCACAGATACGCAGTATTTT. The rearrangement joins TRBV29-1 to TRBJ2-3, with 7 bases lining up with TRBD1. The junction had 7 bases not matched to a gene; V was cut back by 4 bases and J by 0 bases. This CDR3 has 15 amino acids. Germline lookup yields CDR1 SQVTM and CDR2 ANQGSEA.

CDR3 DNA sequence: TGCGCCAGCAGCCAAAGACAGGGAACCTACAATGAGCAGTTCTTC. Amino acid sequence: CASSQRQGTYNEQFF. The chain links TRBV4-3 to TRBJ2-1; TRBD1 agrees at 7 bases. In germline, CDR1 is LGHNA, CDR2 YSLEER. The CDR3 spans 15 residues. The J segment lost 2 bases and the V segment lost 2 bases, leaving 3 bases of the junction unmatched.

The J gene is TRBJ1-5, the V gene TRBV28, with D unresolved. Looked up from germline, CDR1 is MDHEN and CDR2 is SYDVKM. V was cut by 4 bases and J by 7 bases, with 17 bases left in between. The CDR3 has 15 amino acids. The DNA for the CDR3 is TGTGCCAGCAGTTACCTAACCACCGCTCGGCAGCCCCAGCATTTT. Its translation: CASSYLTTARQPQHF. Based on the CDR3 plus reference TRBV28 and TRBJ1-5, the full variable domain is DVKVTQSSRYLVKRTGEKVFLECVQDMDHENMFWYRQDPGLGLRLIYFSYDVKMKEKGDIPEGYSVSREKKERFSLILESASTNQTSMYLCASSYLTTARQPQHFGDGTRLSIL.

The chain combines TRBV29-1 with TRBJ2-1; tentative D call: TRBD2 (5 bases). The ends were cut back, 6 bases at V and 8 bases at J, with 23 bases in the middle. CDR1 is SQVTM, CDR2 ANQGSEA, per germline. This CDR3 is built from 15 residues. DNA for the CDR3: TGCAGCGTCGCAGAGGGAGATCGGGTGGTGGATGAGCAGTTCTTC. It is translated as CSVAEGDRVVDEQFF.